Listed below are T cell receptor beta chains from one sample, sequenced in a study of blood T cell repertoires in COVID-19. Produced via immunoSEQ multiplex PCR; TCRdb's table is partial and in-frame only. The sample carries 200,000 or so clones, 84% recorded once. Sequenced input: peripheral blood. These TCRs come from a middle-aged man who had recovered from COVID-19. Each CDR3 is given with its conserved first and last residue. Fields, in order: CDR3 protein, CDR3 DNA, J gene, D gene, V gene, clone size. The D gene is left open where the match is weak. Part of the rows lack a size; the others show once, few, many or a class for expanded clones.

cdr3_aa: CATRLAGARNEQYF; cdr3_nt: TGTGCCACCAGACTAGCGGGAGCAAGAAACGAGCAGTACTTC; j_call: TRBJ2-7; d_call: TRBD2; v_call: TRBV10-3; clone_size: few
cdr3_aa: CASSEGQIKNIQYF; cdr3_nt: TGTGCCAGCAGTGAAGGGCAAATAAAAAACATTCAGTACTTC; j_call: TRBJ2-4; d_call: NA; v_call: TRBV6-1; clone_size: NA
cdr3_aa: CASSPRLAGMGDTQYF; cdr3_nt: TGTGCCAGCAGCCCCCGACTAGCGGGGATGGGAGATACGCAGTATTTT; j_call: TRBJ2-3; d_call: TRBD2; v_call: TRBV7-2; clone_size: NA
cdr3_aa: CASLNSRLPMNTEAFF; cdr3_nt: TGTGCCAGCCTTAATAGCCGCTTGCCCATGAACACTGAAGCTTTCTTT; j_call: TRBJ1-1; d_call: NA; v_call: TRBV11-3; clone_size: NA
cdr3_aa: CAWSPLLRGYTF; cdr3_nt: TGTGCCTGGAGTCCGTTACTTCGGGGCTACACCTTC; j_call: TRBJ1-2; d_call: NA; v_call: TRBV30; clone_size: NA
cdr3_aa: CASSGLGKREGNEQYF; cdr3_nt: TGTGCCAGCAGCGGACTCGGCAAGCGGGAGGGAAACGAGCAGTACTTC; j_call: TRBJ2-7; d_call: TRBD2; v_call: TRBV7-2; clone_size: few
cdr3_aa: CASSNIHRGDDGYTF; cdr3_nt: TGTGCCAGCTCAAACATACACAGGGGGGATGATGGCTACACCTTC; j_call: TRBJ1-2; d_call: TRBD1; v_call: TRBV18; clone_size: NA
cdr3_aa: CAISGGDYSYNEQFF; cdr3_nt: TGTGCCATCAGTGGGGGGGACTATTCCTACAATGAGCAGTTCTTC; j_call: TRBJ2-1; d_call: TRBD2; v_call: TRBV10-3; clone_size: NA
cdr3_aa: CASTPGGRSDTQYF; cdr3_nt: TGCGCCAGCACCCCAGGGGGACGATCAGATACGCAGTATTTT; j_call: TRBJ2-3; d_call: TRBD1; v_call: TRBV5-1; clone_size: few
cdr3_aa: CASRAEIYYEQYF; cdr3_nt: TGTGCCAGCCGAGCGGAAATCTACTACGAGCAGTACTTC; j_call: TRBJ2-7; d_call: NA; v_call: TRBV5-4; clone_size: NA
cdr3_aa: CASSQDGRLNTEAFF; cdr3_nt: TGCGCCAGCAGCCAAGACGGTCGGTTAAACACTGAAGCTTTCTTT; j_call: TRBJ1-1; d_call: NA; v_call: TRBV4-3; clone_size: NA
cdr3_aa: CASRKTSGEYNEQFF; cdr3_nt: TGTGCCAGCAGGAAAACTAGCGGGGAATACAATGAGCAGTTCTTC; j_call: TRBJ2-1; d_call: NA; v_call: TRBV21-1; clone_size: NA
cdr3_aa: CASSLQAGFTDTQYF; cdr3_nt: TGTGCCAGCAGTTTACAAGCGGGGTTCACAGATACGCAGTATTTT; j_call: TRBJ2-3; d_call: TRBD2; v_call: TRBV28; clone_size: NA
cdr3_aa: CASRQREGPGELFF; cdr3_nt: TGTGCAAGTCGCCAGCGGGAGGGCCCCGGGGAGCTGTTTTTT; j_call: TRBJ2-2; d_call: NA; v_call: TRBV12-2; clone_size: few
cdr3_aa: CAISERTGDTEAFF; cdr3_nt: TGTGCCATCAGTGAGCGAACAGGGGACACTGAAGCTTTCTTT; j_call: TRBJ1-1; d_call: TRBD1; v_call: TRBV10-3; clone_size: NA
cdr3_aa: CASSPWTSRSTDTQYF; cdr3_nt: TGTGCCAGCAGCCCCTGGACTAGCCGTAGCACAGATACGCAGTATTTT; j_call: TRBJ2-3; d_call: TRBD2; v_call: TRBV11-3; clone_size: once
cdr3_aa: CASGLPRTSGNNEQFF; cdr3_nt: TGTGCTAGTGGTTTACCCCGGACTAGCGGAAACAATGAGCAGTTCTTC; j_call: TRBJ2-1; d_call: TRBD2; v_call: TRBV12-5; clone_size: NA
cdr3_aa: CASSIAGSSNQPQHF; cdr3_nt: TGTGCCAGTAGTATTGCGGGGAGTAGCAATCAGCCCCAGCATTTT; j_call: TRBJ1-5; d_call: NA; v_call: TRBV19; clone_size: NA
cdr3_aa: CSDVGQLNTEAFF; cdr3_nt: TGCAGCGACGTGGGACAGCTGAACACTGAAGCTTTCTTT; j_call: TRBJ1-1; d_call: TRBD1; v_call: TRBV29-1; clone_size: NA
cdr3_aa: CATEDRGGYEQYF; cdr3_nt: TGTGCCACCGAAGACAGGGGTGGCTACGAGCAGTACTTC; j_call: TRBJ2-7; d_call: TRBD1; v_call: TRBV19; clone_size: NA
cdr3_aa: CASSSDGQGIFAEAFF; cdr3_nt: TGTGCCAGCAGCTCGGATGGACAGGGAATTTTCGCTGAAGCTTTCTTT; j_call: TRBJ1-1; d_call: TRBD1; v_call: TRBV7-2; clone_size: NA
cdr3_aa: CASSLTGREKLFF; cdr3_nt: TGTGCCAGCAGTCTGACAGGGAGGGAAAAACTGTTTTTT; j_call: TRBJ1-4; d_call: TRBD1; v_call: TRBV25-1; clone_size: NA
cdr3_aa: CASSQDQAGYNEQFF; cdr3_nt: TGTGCCAGCAGCCAAGACCAAGCAGGATACAATGAGCAGTTCTTC; j_call: TRBJ2-1; d_call: NA; v_call: TRBV14; clone_size: few
cdr3_aa: CASSLLPTSYEQYF; cdr3_nt: TGCGCCAGCAGCTTGCTCCCCACTTCCTACGAGCAGTACTTC; j_call: TRBJ2-7; d_call: NA; v_call: TRBV5-1; clone_size: once
cdr3_aa: CASSVDPGGAYGYTF; cdr3_nt: TGTGCCAGCAGCGTAGATCCGGGGGGGGCCTATGGCTACACCTTC; j_call: TRBJ1-2; d_call: NA; v_call: TRBV9; clone_size: NA
cdr3_aa: CASSQDLVKRESSYNSPLHF; cdr3_nt: TGTGCCAGCAGCCAAGATCTCGTGAAGCGTGAAAGCTCCTATAATTCACCCCTCCACTTT; j_call: TRBJ1-6; d_call: NA; v_call: TRBV3-1/TRBV3-2; clone_size: NA
cdr3_aa: CASSDRGLAGELFF; cdr3_nt: TGTGCCAGCAGTGACAGGGGGCTGGCCGGGGAGCTGTTTTTT; j_call: TRBJ2-2; d_call: TRBD1; v_call: TRBV2; clone_size: NA
cdr3_aa: CSASDDSNYGYTF; cdr3_nt: TGCAGTGCTAGTGATGACAGCAACTATGGCTACACCTTC; j_call: TRBJ1-2; d_call: NA; v_call: TRBV20-1; clone_size: few
cdr3_aa: CASSQDRDYGYTF; cdr3_nt: TGCGCCAGCAGCCAAGATCGGGACTATGGCTACACCTTC; j_call: TRBJ1-2; d_call: NA; v_call: TRBV4-3; clone_size: NA
cdr3_aa: CASSTGGGGRYEQYF; cdr3_nt: TGTGCCAGTAGTACTGGGGGCGGAGGCAGGTACGAGCAGTACTTC; j_call: TRBJ2-7; d_call: NA; v_call: TRBV19; clone_size: NA
cdr3_aa: CASSARDPSRGAFF; cdr3_nt: TGTGCCAGCAGTGCCCGCGACCCCTCTAGGGGAGCTTTCTTT; j_call: TRBJ1-1; d_call: NA; v_call: TRBV2; clone_size: few
cdr3_aa: CASSFSSGRNEQFF; cdr3_nt: TGTGCCAGCAGTTTCTCTAGCGGGAGAAATGAGCAGTTCTTC; j_call: TRBJ2-1; d_call: TRBD2; v_call: TRBV27; clone_size: NA
cdr3_aa: CTSSQVLGRSPDEQYF; cdr3_nt: TGCACCAGCAGCCAAGTACTGGGGCGAAGCCCAGACGAGCAGTACTTC; j_call: TRBJ2-7; d_call: NA; v_call: TRBV1; clone_size: NA
cdr3_aa: CASSYSPDTGGEQYF; cdr3_nt: TGTGCCAGCAGTTACTCCCCCGATACGGGGGGCGAGCAGTACTTC; j_call: TRBJ2-7; d_call: TRBD2; v_call: TRBV6-6; clone_size: NA
cdr3_aa: CASSGGPGFAHEQYF; cdr3_nt: TGTGCCAGCTCGGGGGGCCCGGGGTTCGCCCACGAGCAGTACTTC; j_call: TRBJ2-7; d_call: NA; v_call: TRBV27; clone_size: NA
cdr3_aa: CASSFADRDPYNEQFF; cdr3_nt: TGCGCCAGCAGCTTCGCGGACAGGGACCCCTACAATGAGCAGTTCTTC; j_call: TRBJ2-1; d_call: TRBD1; v_call: TRBV5-1; clone_size: NA
cdr3_aa: CASSESGGPQETQYF; cdr3_nt: TGCGCCAGCAGTGAGTCAGGCGGGCCTCAAGAGACCCAGTACTTC; j_call: TRBJ2-5; d_call: NA; v_call: TRBV10-1; clone_size: NA
cdr3_aa: CASSFNDRGPAFF; cdr3_nt: TGTGCCAGCAGCTTCAACGACAGGGGGCCAGCTTTCTTT; j_call: TRBJ1-1; d_call: TRBD1; v_call: TRBV11-2; clone_size: few
cdr3_aa: CASSLDGVGSYNEQFF; cdr3_nt: TGCGCCAGCAGCTTGGACGGGGTGGGCTCCTACAATGAGCAGTTCTTC; j_call: TRBJ2-1; d_call: NA; v_call: TRBV5-1; clone_size: NA
cdr3_aa: CASSQDISVAVTGELFF; cdr3_nt: TGCGCCAGCAGCCAAGATATCTCGGTCGCGGTGACCGGGGAGCTGTTTTTT; j_call: TRBJ2-2; d_call: NA; v_call: TRBV4-3; clone_size: NA
cdr3_aa: CASSFGGTYGYTF; cdr3_nt: TGTGCCAGCAGTTTTGGGGGGACCTATGGCTACACCTTC; j_call: TRBJ1-2; d_call: NA; v_call: TRBV12-3/TRBV12-4; clone_size: NA